One and the same sample provided the 20 T cell receptor beta chains below, sequenced in a study of T-cell reconstitution after alpha-beta-depleted transplantation in children. For TCRbeta, the library was prepared with unique molecular identifiers. TCRdb fed the PCR reads into MiXCR, producing one record per CDR3 protein. The table includes hundreds of thousands of distinct CDR3 sequences, around 18% detected once. The input for sequencing was PBMCs from the stem cell graft donor, taken from the stem cell graft. These receptors were collected from a human donor who donated a stem cell graft to a child with acute lymphoblastic leukemia.

This clonotype was detected ten times or more. The genes are TRBV4-2 and TRBJ1-2; D ambiguous. Germline V gives CDR1 LGHNA, CDR2 YNFKEQ. This CDR3 is built from 15 residues. The V gene lost 3 bases and the J gene lost 0 bases, with 11 bases spanning the gap. The CDR3 spells CASSHEGSANYGYTF. In DNA, the CDR3 is TGTGCCAGCAGCCACGAGGGTTCAGCTAACTATGGCTACACCTTC.

This clonotype was detected only a few times. The chain combines TRBV20-1 with TRBJ1-1; D remains ambiguous. This CDR3 contains 12 residues. In germline, CDR1 is DFQATT, CDR2 SNEGSKA (reference sequence). The ends were cut back, 7 bases at V and 3 bases at J, with 12 bases in the middle. CDR3 loop: CSVTIRDTEAFF. The CDR3 DNA is TGCAGTGTAACAATCCGGGACACTGAAGCTTTCTTT.

This clonotype was detected only a few times. This sequence joins TRBV10-3 and TRBJ2-1, with TRBD2 identical over 8 bases. Germline V gene sequence: CDR1 ENHRY, CDR2 SYGVKD. The CDR3 covers 16 residues. The trim removed 6 bases at V and 3 bases at J, leaving 10 bases unmatched. CDR3 sequence (DNA): TGTGCCATCAGGGCTTCGAGCGGGAGAGTCTACAATGAGCAGTTCTTC. This gives the protein CAIRASSGRVYNEQFF.

The chain uses TRBV27 and TRBJ1-1, with unresolved D. Germline V gene sequence: CDR1 MNHEY, CDR2 SMNVEV (reference sequence). The CDR3 contains 14 residues. With 5 bases removed from V and 4 bases from J, the gap between germline ends came to 14 bases. CDR3 region: CASSLAAGPTEAFF. The CDR3 region has the DNA TGTGCCAGCAGTCTTGCTGCTGGGCCCACTGAAGCTTTCTTT.

The CDR3 DNA follows: TGTGCCAGCAGCGATTCGACTAGCGGGATCAAGGTGGATATGGATACGCAGTATTTT. Translating gives CASSDSTSGIKVDMDTQYF. V gene TRBV9 combines with J gene TRBJ2-3, with 11 nucleotides matching TRBD2. This CDR3 spans 19 amino acids. The trim removed 3 bases at V and 6 bases at J, leaving 18 bases unmatched. Germline CDR1 and CDR2: SGDLS and YYNGEE.

This clonotype came up many times. V and J are TRBV5-4 and TRBJ2-6, with D perhaps TRBD1 (6 bases). This CDR3 contains 19 residues. V was pared by 1 base and J by 0 bases, with 17 bases between. Germline CDR1 and CDR2: SGHNT and YYREEE (reference sequence). The CDR3 DNA is TGTGCCAGCAGCTTGAATGTCCACGGACAGAGCTCTGGGGCCAACGTCCTGACTTTC. Its translation is CASSLNVHGQSSGANVLTF.

The V and J genes are TRBV20-1 and TRBJ2-1; 9 bases line up with TRBD2. CDR1 is DFQATT and CDR2 is SNEGSKA in the germline V gene (reference sequence). Trimming took 5 bases from V and 2 from J; bases not matched to a gene: 4. The CDR3 extends over 14 amino acids. DNA of the CDR3: TGCAGTGCTGGACTAGCGAAAGCCTACAATGAGCAGTTCTTC. It codes for CSAGLAKAYNEQFF.

There are a few counts of this clonotype. The chain has TRBV4-2 and TRBJ1-2; D remains unclear. The CDR3 contains 15 residues. Germline V gene data show CDR1 as LGHNA and CDR2 as YNFKEQ. Trimming took 0 bases from V and 1 from J, leaving 9 bases between them. The CDR3 region is CASSQDSAVNYGYTF. Here the CDR3 DNA reads TGTGCCAGCAGCCAAGACTCGGCTGTTAACTATGGCTACACCTTC.

This clonotype was observed a handful of times. This chain links TRBV3-1 with TRBJ1-1, with TRBD1 matching 7 bases. This CDR3 is built from 14 residues. Germline CDR1 and CDR2: LGHDT and YNNKEL (reference sequence). Trimming took 4 bases from V and 4 from J; bases not matched to a gene: 6. The CDR3 sequence: CASSPTTGSTEAFF. CDR3 bases: TGTGCCAGCAGCCCGACGACAGGGAGCACTGAAGCTTTCTTT.

This chain connects TRBV2 to TRBJ2-1, with 9 bases fitting TRBD2. This CDR3 contains 15 residues. CDR1 is SNHLY and CDR2 is FYNNEI in the germline V gene. The V gene end was trimmed by 7 bases and the J gene end by 12 bases; junction bases not matched to a gene: 16. CDR3 nucleotides: TGTGCCAGCATGGGGGCGGGAGGGCCCCATTTCGGGCAGTTCTTC. Translation: CASMGAGGPHFGQFF.

The V call is TRBV4-2, the J call TRBJ2-7; no firm D call. V was pared by 3 bases and J by 2 bases, with 14 bases between. The length of the CDR3 is 15 residues. The germline V gene encodes CDR1 LGHNA and CDR2 YNFKEQ. Here the CDR3 reads CASSHPLATTYEQYF. The CDR3 DNA reads as TGTGCCAGCAGCCACCCCTTGGCTACTACCTACGAGCAGTACTTC.

This chain connects TRBV9 to TRBJ2-2; D is undetermined. Germline-derived CDR1 and CDR2 are SGDLS and YYNGEE. The ends were cut back, 0 bases at V and 3 bases at J, with 3 bases in the middle. CDR3 length: 13 amino acids. In DNA form, the CDR3 reads TGTGCCAGCAGCGTAGCGCACACCGGGGAGCTGTTTTTT. This encodes CASSVAHTGELFF.

This clonotype was observed a handful of times. V and J are TRBV5-1 and TRBJ2-4, with D perhaps matching TRBD2 (6 bases). The CDR3 contains 12 residues. V lost 7 bases, J lost 6 bases, and 11 bases lay in between. Germline-derived CDR1 and CDR2 are SGHRS and YFSETQ. The CDR3 region is CASAGRGNIQYF. The CDR3 bases are TGCGCCAGCGCGGGAAGGGGAAACATTCAGTACTTC. Supplemented by reference TRBV5-1 and TRBJ2-4, the full variable domain reads KAGVTQTPRYLIKTRGQQVTLSCSPISGHRSVSWYQQTPGQGLQFLFEYFSETQRNKGNFPGRFSGRQFSNSRSEMNVSTLELGDSALYLCASAGRGNIQYFGAGTRLSVL.

This clonotype turned up a few times. J is TRBJ2-1 and V is TRBV18; D is possibly TRBD1 (6 bases). This CDR3 has 14 residues. Trimming cost V 2 bases and J 3 bases, with 8 bases left between them. Germline values: CDR1 KGHSH, CDR2 LQKENI. This CDR3 reads CASSPGGNYNEQFF. The CDR3 coding sequence is TGTGCCAGCTCACCAGGGGGCAACTACAATGAGCAGTTCTTC. Filled out from reference TRBV18 and TRBJ2-1, the complete variable domain reads NAGVMQNPRHLVRRRGQEARLRCSPMKGHSHVYWYRQLPEEGLKFMVYLQKENIIDESGMPKERFSAEFPKEGPSILRIQQVVRGDSAAYFCASSPGGNYNEQFFGPGTRLTVL.

The table lists this clonotype with a few counts. CDR3: CATSTLLAGIMKNIQYF. The CDR3 DNA is TGTGCCACCAGCACGTTACTAGCGGGAATAATGAAAAACATTCAGTACTTC. The chain uses TRBV15 and TRBJ2-4; 10 positions agree with TRBD2. This CDR3 region has 17 residues. V was pared by 4 bases and J by 4 bases, with 10 bases of the junction left unmatched. Germline V gene sequence: CDR1 LNHNV, CDR2 YYDKDF (reference sequence).

The V and J genes are TRBV27 and TRBJ2-1; D call uncertain. The V end lost 4 bases, the J end lost 3 bases, and 10 bases lay between the germline ends. The germline V gene encodes CDR1 MNHEY and CDR2 SMNVEV (reference sequence). The CDR3 has 14 residues. The CDR3 sequence: CASSSGTFYNEQFF. Written as DNA, the CDR3 is TGTGCCAGCAGTTCAGGTACCTTCTACAATGAGCAGTTCTTC.

This clonotype was detected a few times. The chain couples TRBV7-9 to TRBJ1-1, with D possibly TRBD1 on 6 matching bases. This CDR3 spans 15 amino acids. V was shortened by 5 bases and J by 0 bases, with 13 bases between the two germline ends. CDR1 and CDR2 (germline): SEHNR, FQNEAQ (reference sequence). The CDR3 coding sequence is TGTGCCAGCAGCACGGGGGGCCTGCTGAACACTGAAGCTTTCTTT. The encoded protein is CASSTGGLLNTEAFF.

This clonotype was seen more than once but under ten times. The chain combines TRBV20-1 with TRBJ2-7; 10 nucleotides agree with TRBD2. The CDR3 loop spans 14 amino acids. Trimming cost V 0 bases and J 4 bases; bases outside gene matches: 3. Germline CDR1 DFQATT, CDR2 SNEGSKA (reference sequence). DNA for the CDR3: TGCAGTGCTAGAGAGAGCGGGAGGGTGTACGAGCAGTACTTC. Protein product: CSARESGRVYEQYF.

The V gene is TRBV18, the J gene TRBJ2-1; TRBD2 aligns across 11 bases. The CDR3 is made up of 15 amino acids. The junction had 7 bases not matched to a gene; V was cut back by 5 bases and J by 7 bases. Germline loops: CDR1 KGHSH, CDR2 LQKENI. CDR3: CASSFQTSGKNEQFF. CDR3 nucleotide sequence: TGTGCCAGCTCATTCCAGACTAGCGGGAAGAATGAGCAGTTCTTC.

The chain recombines TRBV6-1 with TRBJ2-1; D perhaps matches TRBD2 (6 bases). Germline-derived CDR1 and CDR2 are MNHNS and SASEGT. V was shortened by 6 bases and J by 4 bases, with 34 bases between the two germline ends. The CDR3 consists of 21 residues. The CDR3 reads CASRLTIRGVLAARIYNEQFF. In DNA, the CDR3 is TGTGCCAGCAGGCTAACAATAAGAGGGGTACTAGCCGCCCGTATTTACAATGAGCAGTTCTTC.